Below, one TCR beta chain is given with its context. Its antigen is unknown. This sample stems from a study of CD8+CD57+ T cells in acquired aplastic anemia. Study-level information: Sorted cells (CD4+ and CD8+) yielded DNA amounts that averaged about 2.9 ug. Findings and limits, study-wide: No significant patient-versus-control difference appeared in CD8+ Simpson's diversity. Patients and controls shared about 30 CD8+ CDR3 sequences.

Investigators profiled TCR beta VDJ and CDR3 from genomic DNA template. TCRdb re-derived calls from the reads in MiXCR, one entry per CDR3 protein. The data hold about 170,000 distinct CDR3 sequences, with just under 65% observed a single time. V lost 4 bases and J lost 5; bases outside the gene matches: 7. CDR1 and CDR2 (germline): DFQATT, SNEGSKA (reference sequence). This CDR3 has 13 residues. The sequenced material came from sorted CD4+, CD8+, or CD8+CD57+ T cells (not recorded which) from PBMCs. The chain has TRBV20-1 and TRBJ2-5, with 7 bases matching TRBD1. The clonotype comes from a human donor in good health. CDR3 amino acids: CSATDRVEETQYF. Written as DNA, the CDR3 is TGCAGTGCTACTGACAGGGTTGAGGAGACCCAGTACTTC.